This T cell receptor beta chain stems from a study of blood T cell repertoires in COVID-19. For the study at large: The United States, Italy and Spain were the sources of the acute and convalescent COVID-19 samples. The analysed material was cDNA or gDNA that came from T cells, B-cell-depleted T cells, or PBMCs.

Trimming stripped 4 bases from V and 4 bases from J, with 19 bases between. Germline values: CDR1 SGHTS, CDR2 YDEGEE. The CDR3 spans 16 residues. As processed by the authors: Estimates of nucleated cell counts were drawn from the amplification of reference gene primers. Generated by immunoSEQ multiplex PCR, the TCRdb table keeps only in-frame clones and is missing some. D and trimming come from the DNA, and the V and J calls and clone size come from that table. The table shows about 240,000 clones, with 87% occurring only once. The sequence came from a man aged 55 to 70 who had recovered from COVID-19. This chain joins TRBV5-8 and TRBJ2-3; D is possibly TRBD2 (6 bases). What was sequenced was peripheral blood. Here the CDR3 reads CASSRNGRGAPDTQYF. The CDR3 coding sequence is TGTGCCAGCAGCCGCAATGGGCGGGGCGCCCCAGATACGCAGTATTTT.